The rows below give T cell receptor beta chains drawn from one sample of a study of blood T cell repertoires in COVID-19. TCRdb's table, derived via immunoSEQ multiplex PCR, lists solely in-frame clones and lacks some. The sample includes around 250,000 clones, approximately 90% of them seen just once. Sequenced: PBMCs or T cells enriched from blood (not recorded which). The source is a woman in her 30s who had recovered from COVID-19. CDR3s include the opening cysteine and the closing phenylalanine or tryptophan. A D gene is named only where the DNA matches it firmly. The size field is filled for only some rows; it gives once, few, many or a size class.

D	size	V	J	DNA	CDR3
NA	once	TRBV6-5	TRBJ1-1	TGTGCCAGCAGTTACTACGGCAGGGGGAACACTGAAGCTTTCTTT	CASSYYGRGNTEAFF
NA	NA	TRBV19	TRBJ2-1	TGTGCCAGTAGTATAGATCGTCTAGCGAGGTACAATGAGCAGTTCTTC	CASSIDRLARYNEQFF
NA	once	TRBV9	TRBJ1-2	TGTGCCAGCAGCGCACGTTCCCAGACTTATGGCTACACCTTC	CASSARSQTYGYTF
TRBD1	NA	TRBV2	TRBJ2-5	TGTGCCAGCAGTTTGGACAGGTTCCAAGAGACCCAGTACTTC	CASSLDRFQETQYF
TRBD1	NA	TRBV7-6	TRBJ1-2	TGTGCCAGCAGACTCCTAGGCACAGGGGTTAGGTTGTGGGGCTACACCTTC	CASRLLGTGVRLWGYTF
TRBD2	NA	TRBV3-1/TRBV3-2	TRBJ2-1	TGTGCCAGCAGCCAAGGGTATCCAGCGGGAGGGCCCGATGAGCAGTTCTTC	CASSQGYPAGGPDEQFF
TRBD2	NA	TRBV3-1/TRBV3-2	TRBJ2-7	TGTGCCAGCAGCCAAGTTCGGGCTAGCGGGATCTACGAGCAGTACTTC	CASSQVRASGIYEQYF
TRBD1	NA	TRBV19	TRBJ2-5	TGTGCCAGTAGTAAGGACAGGGGACGAGAGACCCAGTACTTC	CASSKDRGRETQYF
TRBD1	NA	TRBV6-4	TRBJ1-1	TGTGCCAGCAGTGACACAACAGGGGTGGGCACTGAAGCTTTCTTT	CASSDTTGVGTEAFF
TRBD2	NA	TRBV18	TRBJ2-3	TGTGCCAGCTCACAAACTCTAGCGGGAGGGAGGAGCACAGATACGCAGTATTTT	CASSQTLAGGRSTDTQYF
NA	NA	TRBV6-5	TRBJ1-4	TGTGCCAGCAGTCTTGGGGGGTTTGGGGAAAAACTGTTTTTT	CASSLGGFGEKLFF
NA	NA	TRBV29-1	TRBJ1-6	TGCAGCTACCGGAGGGAGAGCAATTCACCCCTCCACTTT	CSYRRESNSPLHF
TRBD1	NA	TRBV3-1/TRBV3-2	TRBJ1-1	TGTGCCAGCAGCCAAGTTACAGGGGAGACTGAAGCTTTCTTT	CASSQVTGETEAFF
NA	NA	TRBV7-2	TRBJ1-4	TGTGCCAGCAGCTTAATATCAGGGCAGGAAAAACTGTTTTTT	CASSLISGQEKLFF
NA	NA	TRBV27	TRBJ2-7	TGTGCCAGCAGTTTAATTGGGGCGGAACCCTACGAGCAGTACTTC	CASSLIGAEPYEQYF
TRBD1	few	TRBV19	TRBJ2-7	TGTGCCAGTAGTGGCCGGACAGGGGGTCTCGACGAGCAGTACTTC	CASSGRTGGLDEQYF
TRBD2	NA	TRBV28	TRBJ2-2	TGTGCCAGCAGTTTTCCGGGACTAGCGGGAGGGAGGAACACCGGGGAGCTGTTTTTT	CASSFPGLAGGRNTGELFF
NA	NA	TRBV19	TRBJ2-3	TGTGCCAGTAGTACCGCAGATACGCAGTATTTT	CASSTADTQYF
NA	NA	TRBV28	TRBJ1-3	TGTGCCAGCAGTTTAATCTCCTCTGGAAACACCATATATTTT	CASSLISSGNTIYF
NA	NA	TRBV5-5	TRBJ1-6	TGTGCCAGCAGCACCCGGGACTGGGATTCACCCCTCCACTTT	CASSTRDWDSPLHF
NA	NA	TRBV12-5	TRBJ2-2	TGTGCTAGTGGGGCAGGTGGCCTTCCCGGGGAGCTGTTTTTT	CASGAGGLPGELFF
TRBD1	NA	TRBV29-1	TRBJ2-7	TGCAGCGTCCCCTCAGCAGGACAGGGTGGCTACGAGCAGTACTTC	CSVPSAGQGGYEQYF
TRBD1	NA	TRBV10-3	TRBJ2-7	TGTGCCATCAGTGTTGAGGGGGCTTACGAGCAGTACTTC	CAISVEGAYEQYF
NA	NA	TRBV5-4	TRBJ2-7	TGTGCCAGCAGCTCGGGACTGGCATTCTTGGGCTACGAGCAGTACTTC	CASSSGLAFLGYEQYF
NA	few	TRBV28	TRBJ2-7	TGTGCCAGCTATAATGCCAGGACAGCCTCCTATAGAGAGCAGTACTTC	CASYNARTASYREQYF
NA	NA	TRBV4-2	TRBJ1-1	TGTGCCAGCAGCCTGAGTGGGGTAGGGGACACTGAAGCTTTCTTT	CASSLSGVGDTEAFF
TRBD1	NA	TRBV5-4	TRBJ2-7	TGTGCCAGCAGCTTAACAGGGGGACAATACGAGCAGTACTTC	CASSLTGGQYEQYF
NA	NA	TRBV5-1	TRBJ2-7	TGCGCCAGCAGCTTGAATGTCCCGGGAAATAACCACGAGCAGTACTTC	CASSLNVPGNNHEQYF
TRBD1	NA	TRBV18	TRBJ1-2	TGTGCCAGCTCACCCCGGGACAGCCCCTATGGCTACACCTTC	CASSPRDSPYGYTF
TRBD1	NA	TRBV7-9	TRBJ1-1	TGTGCCAGCAGCTTATTCGGAGGGGGCATCACTGAAGCTTTCTTT	CASSLFGGGITEAFF
NA	NA	TRBV7-9	TRBJ2-3	TGTGCCAGCTCCATGGCGGGCACAGATACGCAGTATTTT	CASSMAGTDTQYF